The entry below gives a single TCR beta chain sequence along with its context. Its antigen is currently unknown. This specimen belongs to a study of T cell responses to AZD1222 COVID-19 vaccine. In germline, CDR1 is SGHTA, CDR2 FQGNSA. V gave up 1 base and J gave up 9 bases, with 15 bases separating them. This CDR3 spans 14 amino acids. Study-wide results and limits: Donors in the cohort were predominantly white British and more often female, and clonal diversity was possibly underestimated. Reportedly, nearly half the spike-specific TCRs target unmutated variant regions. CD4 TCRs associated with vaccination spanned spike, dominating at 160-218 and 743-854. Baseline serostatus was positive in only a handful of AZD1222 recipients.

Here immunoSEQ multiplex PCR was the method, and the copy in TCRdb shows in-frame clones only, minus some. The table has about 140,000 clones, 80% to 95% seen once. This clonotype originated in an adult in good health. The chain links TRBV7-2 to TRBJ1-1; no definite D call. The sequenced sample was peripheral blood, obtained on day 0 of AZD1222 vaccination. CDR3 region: CASSLDYTVKQAFF. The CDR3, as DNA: TGTGCCAGCAGCTTAGATTACACTGTTAAACAAGCTTTCTTT. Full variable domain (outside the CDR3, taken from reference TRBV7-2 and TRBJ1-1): GAGVSQSPSNKVTEKGKDVELRCDPISGHTALYWYRQSLGQGLEFLIYFQGNSAPDKSGLPSDRFSAERTGGSVSTLTIQRTQQEDSAVYLCASSLDYTVKQAFFGQGTRLTVV.